The 16 T cell receptor beta chains reported below all come from one sample, sequenced in a study of blood T cell repertoires in COVID-19 (dated by TCRdb to about 2020). The receptor library was made with the immunoSEQ multiplex PCR assay. TCRdb took over this immuneACCESS table, retaining in-frame rearrangements with V and J assigned. Such tables are incomplete; in checked studies, under half of the missing clones stem from an unresolved V gene, and the remainder is unexplained. In this sample the table shows under 150,000 clones, roughly 81% of which occur a single time. Roughly 10% of the sample rests with the top ten. The specimen was peripheral blood. All receptors derive from a woman between 45 and 60 years old with active or convalescent COVID-19.

V usage is TRBV19 and J usage is TRBJ2-3; 9 nucleotides match TRBD2. Germline assignment: CDR1 LNHDA and CDR2 SQIVND (reference sequence). Trimming took 8 bases from V and 0 from J; bases not matched to a gene: 6. The CDR3 runs 15 residues. The CDR3 nucleotides read TGTGCCAGTGCGGGACTAGCACCTAGCACAGATACGCAGTATTTT. This codes for CASAGLAPSTDTQYF.

CDR3 in DNA: TGTGCCAGCAGCACTAGCGGGTTTAGCGGGAGTGTGTCCAAAAACATTCAGTACTTC. Its translation: CASSTSGFSGSVSKNIQYF. This chain uses TRBV7-2 with TRBJ2-4, with 9 bases that match TRBD2. The CDR3 runs 19 residues. After removal of 5 bases from V and 2 bases from J, the junction contained 16 bases not matched to a gene. Germline loops: CDR1 SGHTA, CDR2 FQGNSA.

The V and J genes are TRBV7-2 and TRBJ2-3; D unclear. V was clipped by 10 bases and J by 0 bases, with 14 bases between them. CDR3 length: 14 residues. Germline CDR1 is SGHTA and CDR2 is FQGNSA. In nucleotides, the CDR3 is TGTGCCACGAAGACTGTCCCTAGCACAGATACGCAGTATTTT. It is translated as CATKTVPSTDTQYF.

This clone was seen at least ten times. The rearrangement links TRBV7-2 to TRBJ2-2, with D maybe TRBD2 (6 bases). Per the germline V gene, CDR1 is SGHTA and CDR2 is FQGNSA. CDR3 length: 16 amino acids. V dropped 5 bases and J dropped 1 base, with 14 bases sitting between them. Written as DNA, the CDR3 is TGTGCCAGCAGCCCTGGCGGGGCCCAGAACACCGGGGAGCTGTTTTTT. Its protein is CASSPGGAQNTGELFF.

CDR3 in amino acids: CASSLKLAGVNEQFF. The DNA of the CDR3 is TGTGCCAGCAGCTTGAAACTAGCGGGAGTCAATGAGCAGTTCTTC. This rearrangement joins TRBV5-4 to TRBJ2-1; 11 bases match TRBD2. CDR1 is SGHNT and CDR2 is YYREEE in the germline V gene (reference sequence). CDR3 length equals 15 residues. The V and J ends lost 1 base and 6 bases, in that order; junction bases with no gene match: 3.

DNA for the CDR3: TGTGCCAGCAGCCAGGGGCAAGCGGGGCTCTACGAGCAGTACTTC. As protein: CASSQGQAGLYEQYF. This sequence joins TRBV7-9 and TRBJ2-7, with D possibly TRBD2 on 7 matching bases. CDR1 is SEHNR and CDR2 is FQNEAQ in the germline V gene (reference sequence). The CDR3 consists of 15 residues. V lost 5 bases to trimming and J lost 3 bases, with 17 bases between them.

This clone appeared many times. This chain uses TRBV7-9 with TRBJ2-6; TRBD1 matches at 9 bases. Germline CDR1 is SEHNR and CDR2 is FQNEAQ (reference sequence). The trim removed 4 bases at V and 2 bases at J, leaving 3 bases unmatched. CDR3 length: 16 amino acids. Here the CDR3 reads CASSSTGGAGANVLTF. CDR3 nucleotide sequence: TGTGCCAGCAGCTCCACAGGGGGCGCTGGGGCCAACGTCCTGACTTTC.

This clone was found a few times. The gene calls are TRBV7-9 and TRBJ1-4; the D gene is possibly TRBD1 (6 bases). The germline V gene encodes CDR1 SEHNR and CDR2 FQNEAQ (reference sequence). This CDR3 contains 16 residues. The V and J ends lost 5 bases and 0 bases respectively, with 13 bases between them. CDR3 in amino acids: CASSPGGAATNEKLFF. CDR3 DNA sequence: TGTGCCAGCAGCCCCGGGGGGGCCGCAACTAATGAAAAACTGTTTTTT.

This clone was counted a few times. CDR3 in amino acids: CASIRDGTEAFF. In nucleotides, the CDR3 is TGTGCCAGCATCCGCGACGGGACTGAAGCTTTCTTT. V gene TRBV7-2 combines with J gene TRBJ1-1, with unresolved D. The CDR3 has 12 amino acids. The germline V gene encodes CDR1 SGHTA and CDR2 FQGNSA. V lost 7 bases and J 5 bases, leaving 11 bases between the germline ends.

This chain uses TRBV19 with TRBJ1-5, with 8 bases identical to TRBD1. Trimming took 5 bases from V and 5 from J; bases not matched to a gene: 14. The germline V gene encodes CDR1 LNHDA and CDR2 SQIVND (reference sequence). The CDR3 runs to 17 residues. The CDR3 DNA reads TGTGCCAGTAGTGAGACAGGGGCGATCCTAGGAGATCAGCCCCAGCATTTT. It specifies CASSETGAILGDQPQHF.

The chain couples TRBV19 to TRBJ1-2; tentatively, D is TRBD1 (6 bases). Looked up from germline, CDR1 is LNHDA and CDR2 is SQIVND (reference sequence). V was pared by 5 bases and J by 10 bases, with 17 bases between. The length of the CDR3 is 13 residues. Here the CDR3 reads CASSSHGDTFYTF. The CDR3 DNA reads TGTGCCAGTAGTTCTCATGGGGACACCTTCTACACCTTC.

A single count supports this clone. V usage is TRBV6-5 and J usage is TRBJ1-4, with TRBD1 matching over 7 bases. The CDR3 is 15 residues long. Germline V CDR1 and CDR2: MNHEY, SVGAGI. Trimming at V came to 0 bases and at J to 3 bases, leaving 1 base not matched to a gene. The CDR3 region is CASSYSGQPNEKLFF. The CDR3 DNA is TGTGCCAGCAGTTACTCGGGACAGCCTAATGAAAAACTGTTTTTT.

This clone occurred once. The gene calls are TRBV9 and TRBJ2-3; no reliable D call. V lost 1 base to trimming and J lost 5 bases, with 8 bases between them. Germline CDR1 and CDR2: SGDLS and YYNGEE. The CDR3 is made up of 13 amino acids. The CDR3 reads CASSVKVRDTQYF. For the CDR3, the DNA is TGTGCCAGCAGCGTAAAAGTGAGAGATACGCAGTATTTT.

CDR3 amino acids: CASSQARDTLKIYGYTF. The CDR3 coding sequence is TGCGCCAGCAGCCAAGCCCGGGACACCCTAAAGATCTATGGCTACACCTTC. V gene TRBV4-3 combines with J gene TRBJ1-2, with a weak D call TRBD1 (6 bases). In germline, CDR1 is LGHNA, CDR2 YSLEER. Deletions cut 1 base from V and 4 bases from J, with 19 bases between. This CDR3 spans 17 amino acids.

This clone was observed a few times. The rearrangement uses TRBV30 and TRBJ1-2; perhaps TRBD1 as D (6 bases). The CDR3 has 15 amino acids. Germline-derived CDR1 and CDR2 are GTSNPN and SVGIG (reference sequence). With 2 bases removed from V and 5 bases from J, the gap between germline ends came to 18 bases. CDR3 residues: CAWSPRPGEFYGYTF. CDR3 nucleotides: TGTGCCTGGAGTCCCCGTCCAGGGGAGTTTTATGGCTACACCTTC.

The chain recombines TRBV19 with TRBJ1-2; 8 nucleotides line up with TRBD1. From germline, CDR1 is LNHDA and CDR2 SQIVND (reference sequence). With V trimmed by 4 bases and J by 7 bases, 14 bases remained unmatched. This CDR3 is 16 amino acids long. CDR3 coding DNA: TGTGCCAGTAGTACGGCGGGAGACAGGGGCTTTCGTGGCTACACCTTC. It yields the protein CASSTAGDRGFRGYTF.